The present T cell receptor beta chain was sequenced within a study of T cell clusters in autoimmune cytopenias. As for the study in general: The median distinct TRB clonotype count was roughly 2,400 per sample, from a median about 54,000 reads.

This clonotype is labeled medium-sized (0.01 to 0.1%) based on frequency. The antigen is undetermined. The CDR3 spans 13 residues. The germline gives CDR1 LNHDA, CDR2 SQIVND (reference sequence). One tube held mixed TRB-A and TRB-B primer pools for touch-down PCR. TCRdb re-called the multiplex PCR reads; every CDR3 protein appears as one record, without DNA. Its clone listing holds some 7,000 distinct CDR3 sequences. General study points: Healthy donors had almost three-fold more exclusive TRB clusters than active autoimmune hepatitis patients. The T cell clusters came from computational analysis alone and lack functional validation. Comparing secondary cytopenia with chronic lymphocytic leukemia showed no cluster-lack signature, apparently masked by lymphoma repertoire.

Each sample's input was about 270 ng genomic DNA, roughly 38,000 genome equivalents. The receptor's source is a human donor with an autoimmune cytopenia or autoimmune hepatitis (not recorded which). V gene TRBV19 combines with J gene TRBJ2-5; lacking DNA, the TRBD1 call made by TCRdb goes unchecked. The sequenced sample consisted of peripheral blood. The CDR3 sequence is CASRRQGQETQYF.